These 3 T cell receptor beta chains were sequenced from one sample in a study of Ad26.COV2.S vaccination and SARS-CoV-2 variants. Repertoires were generated with immunoSEQ multiplex PCR, while TCRdb's copy carries only in-frame clones and drops some. The repertoire holds hundreds of thousands of clones, around nine tenths seen once, with approximately 11% in the top ten. Treatment given: around 19 received Ad26.COV2.S at low or high dose, single or two shots; about 5 received placebo; per-sample allocation not given. Sampling was performed 63 days after the first vaccine or placebo injection. Sequencing was performed on peripheral blood, taken in a trial of Ad26.COV2.S vaccine versus placebo. The receptors originated from a person between 18 and 65 years old who received the Ad26.COV2.S COVID-19 vaccine or a placebo.

The V gene is TRBV2, the J gene TRBJ2-3, with 9 bases that match TRBD2. V lost 6 bases and J lost 1; bases outside the gene matches: 11. Germline V gene data show CDR1 as SNHLY and CDR2 as FYNNEI. This CDR3 spans 17 amino acids. The CDR3 here is CASRRLAEPSGTDTQYF. CDR3 sequence (DNA): TGTGCCAGCAGAAGACTAGCGGAACCTTCTGGCACAGATACGCAGTATTTT.

This clone was detected once. The rearrangement joins TRBV5-1 to TRBJ2-3; TRBD2 agrees at 8 bases. V gave up 3 bases and J gave up 3 bases; unmatched junction bases: 3. The germline gives CDR1 SGHRS, CDR2 YFSETQ. CDR3 length: 14 residues. The CDR3 DNA is TGCGCCAGCAGCTCCGGGGGGGCTACAGATACGCAGTATTTT. It codes for CASSSGGATDTQYF. The full variable domain, its missing parts supplied by reference TRBV5-1 and TRBJ2-3, is KAGVTQTPRYLIKTRGQQVTLSCSPISGHRSVSWYQQTPGQGLQFLFEYFSETQRNKGNFPGRFSGRQFSNSRSEMNVSTLELGDSALYLCASSSGGATDTQYFGPGTRLTVL.

The V call is TRBV28, the J call TRBJ2-3, with 13 bases matching TRBD2. This CDR3 has 17 residues. V was pared by 4 bases and J by 4 bases, with 8 bases of the junction left unmatched. In germline, CDR1 is MDHEN, CDR2 SYDVKM. This chain's CDR3 is CASSSTPLAGGPDTQYF. The CDR3 DNA reads TGTGCCAGCAGTTCAACTCCACTAGCGGGGGGGCCAGATACGCAGTATTTT.